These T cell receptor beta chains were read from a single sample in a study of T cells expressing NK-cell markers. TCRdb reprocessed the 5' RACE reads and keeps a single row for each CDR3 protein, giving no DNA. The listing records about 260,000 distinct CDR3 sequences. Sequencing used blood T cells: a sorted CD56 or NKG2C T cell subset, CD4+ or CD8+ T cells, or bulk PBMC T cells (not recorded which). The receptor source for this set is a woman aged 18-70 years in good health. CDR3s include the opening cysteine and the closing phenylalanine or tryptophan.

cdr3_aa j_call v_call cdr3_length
CSSPGGQPNNEQFF TRBJ2-1 TRBV29-1 14
CSAKTANYGYTF TRBJ1-2 TRBV20-1 12
CSAYLRSSYGYTF TRBJ1-2 TRBV20-1 13
CASRGGRVQTEAFF TRBJ1-1 TRBV7-2 14
CATSAPGVTSYEQYF TRBJ2-7 TRBV24-1 15
CASSNKFSGNTIYF TRBJ1-3 TRBV12-3/TRBV12-4 14
CSAPPSGTRETQYF TRBJ2-5 TRBV20-1 14
CASSQGGGRSTDTQYF TRBJ2-3 TRBV4-1 16
CASSQVLGAQGSGYTF TRBJ1-2 TRBV4-1 16
CASSQGRDQPQHF TRBJ1-5 TRBV4-2 13
CASSIRDRNYGYTF TRBJ1-2 TRBV11-2 14
CSALHGQSGNTIYF TRBJ1-3 TRBV20-1 14
CASSAPGLADSYEQYF TRBJ2-7 TRBV2 16
CASSPQRGSYNEQFF TRBJ2-1 TRBV12-3/TRBV12-4 15
CAWRSGGRQDTQYF TRBJ2-3 TRBV30 14
CASRDQNSNQPQHF TRBJ1-5 TRBV12-3/TRBV12-4 14
CSARAGVADFLDF TRBJ2-7 TRBV20-1 13
CSVALWGAVRNEQFF TRBJ2-1 TRBV29-1 15
CASSPGGDDLWTF TRBJ1-2 TRBV6-2/TRBV6-3 13
CAMDRGGSGANVLTF TRBJ2-6 TRBV30 15
CSARWTGGGDTQYF TRBJ2-3 TRBV20-1 14
CASKEAGRADTQYF TRBJ2-3 TRBV6-2/TRBV6-3 14
CASSWDRVTYEQYF TRBJ2-7 TRBV6-5 14
CASSVGGGTSGVTGDTQYF TRBJ2-3 TRBV9 19
CSVTGTNYGYTF TRBJ1-2 TRBV20-1 12
CASWGQGGEMNTEAFF TRBJ1-1 TRBV12-3/TRBV12-4 16
CASSVVRNTEAFF TRBJ1-1 TRBV9 13
CASSLGPTNEKLFF TRBJ1-4 TRBV5-1 14
CASTGSGVLRSGYTF TRBJ1-2 TRBV7-2 15
CSARDGAASGNTIYF TRBJ1-3 TRBV20-1 15
CASTPEYTQYF TRBJ2-3 TRBV12-3/TRBV12-4 11
CASSTGQGARGNTIYF TRBJ1-3 TRBV5-1 16
CASSPGTVQETQYF TRBJ2-5 TRBV4-1 14
CASSSSRPQAYNEQFF TRBJ2-1 TRBV6-5 16
CASSPKTGLNTEAFF TRBJ1-1 TRBV7-2 15